These 23 T cell receptor beta chains originate from one sample sequenced in a study of glioma-infiltrating T cells after dendritic cell vaccination. TCRdb's copy holds only in-frame clones and misses some; the assay was immunoSEQ multiplex PCR. The sample lists roughly 83,000 clones, 86% occurring once. The sample consisted of blood, taken before dendritic cell vaccination. These receptors were taken from a human donor with glioblastoma.

CDR3 in DNA: TGTGCCACCAGCACGCTAGCGGGAGGGTACAATGAGCAGTTCTTC. It codes for CATSTLAGGYNEQFF. The chain joins TRBV15 to TRBJ2-1, with 12 bases that match TRBD2. After removal of 4 bases from V and 4 bases from J, the junction contained 2 bases not matched to a gene. The germline gives CDR1 LNHNV, CDR2 YYDKDF (reference sequence). The CDR3 has 15 residues.

The J gene is TRBJ2-1, the V gene TRBV27, with TRBD2 matching over 10 bases. V shed 0 bases and J 6 bases; nucleotides not matched to a gene: 11. Germline loops: CDR1 MNHEY, CDR2 SMNVEV (reference sequence). CDR3 length equals 18 residues. CDR3 sequence reads: CASSLSPPTSGARNEQFF. CDR3 nucleotides: TGTGCCAGCAGTTTATCGCCCCCAACTAGCGGGGCCCGCAATGAGCAGTTCTTC.

J is TRBJ2-5 and V is TRBV29-1, with 8 bases that match TRBD2. The V gene end was trimmed by 5 bases and the J gene end by 5 bases; junction bases not matched to a gene: 4. Germline V CDR1 and CDR2: SQVTM, ANQGSEA. This CDR3 has 12 amino acids. The CDR3 sequence is CSVFGGGETQYF. The DNA for the CDR3 is TGCAGCGTTTTCGGCGGGGGGGAGACCCAGTACTTC.

This sequence joins TRBV5-4 and TRBJ2-3; D not resolved. V was pared by 4 bases and J by 6 bases, with 12 bases between. Germline loops: CDR1 SGHNT, CDR2 YYREEE (reference sequence). The CDR3 spans 13 residues. The CDR3 sequence: CASSPLPADTQYF. The DNA for the CDR3 is TGTGCCAGCAGCCCACTCCCAGCGGATACGCAGTATTTT.

The chain employs TRBV28 and TRBJ2-7; no clear D gene. This CDR3 comprises 13 residues. V was trimmed by 5 bases and J by 1 base, leaving 9 bases between them. Germline values: CDR1 MDHEN, CDR2 SYDVKM. The CDR3 region is CASSPLESYEQYF. CDR3 bases: TGTGCCAGCAGTCCCCTAGAGTCCTACGAGCAGTACTTC. Together with reference TRBV28 and TRBJ2-7, the CDR3 gives the full variable domain: DVKVTQSSRYLVKRTGEKVFLECVQDMDHENMFWYRQDPGLGLRLIYFSYDVKMKEKGDIPEGYSVSREKKERFSLILESASTNQTSMYLCASSPLESYEQYFGPGTRLTVT.

The chain combines TRBV7-2 with TRBJ1-5; D is perhaps TRBD1 (5 bases). The CDR3 runs 15 residues. Deletions cut 4 bases from V and 3 bases from J, with 13 bases between. The V gene's germline CDR1 is SGHTA and CDR2 FQGNSA. The CDR3 DNA reads TGTGCCAGCAGCTCCGACGGGGGAACCAATCAGCCCCAGCATTTT. This codes for CASSSDGGTNQPQHF. Together with reference TRBV7-2 and TRBJ1-5, the CDR3 gives the full variable domain: GAGVSQSPSNKVTEKGKDVELRCDPISGHTALYWYRQSLGQGLEFLIYFQGNSAPDKSGLPSDRFSAERTGGSVSTLTIQRTQQEDSAVYLCASSSDGGTNQPQHFGDGTRLSIL.

This clone was seen a single time. The rearrangement uses TRBV7-8 and TRBJ2-7, with 7 bases matching TRBD2. The ends lost 5 bases at V and 6 bases at J; junction bases unmatched: 22. CDR1 is SGHVS, CDR2 FQNEAQ, per germline. This CDR3 spans 18 amino acids. In nucleotides, the CDR3 is TGTGCCAGCAGCGAACGCCCGGGAGGTAGCGGGTCCCTCGGCGAGCAGTACTTC. Residues: CASSERPGGSGSLGEQYF.

The chain has TRBV7-2 and TRBJ2-5, with 10 bases lining up with TRBD2. The CDR3 runs 16 residues. J gave up 4 bases and V 2 bases, and 7 bases lay outside the gene matches. The germline V gene has CDR1 SGHTA and CDR2 FQGNSA. The CDR3 DNA follows: TGTGCCAGCAGCTTATATGTAGCGGGGGGTTTAGAGACCCAGTACTTC. Protein sequence: CASSLYVAGGLETQYF. Full variable domain (missing parts from reference TRBV7-2 and TRBJ2-5): GAGVSQSPSNKVTEKGKDVELRCDPISGHTALYWYRQSLGQGLEFLIYFQGNSAPDKSGLPSDRFSAERTGGSVSTLTIQRTQQEDSAVYLCASSLYVAGGLETQYFGPGTRLLVL.

Only a few counts were recorded for this clone. The chain links TRBV7-2 to TRBJ1-6, with 9 bases that match TRBD1. After removal of 0 bases from V and 6 bases from J, the junction contained 3 bases not matched to a gene. The CDR3 runs to 16 residues. The germline V gene encodes CDR1 SGHTA and CDR2 FQGNSA. The CDR3 here is CASSLALGQGNSPLHF. For the CDR3, the DNA is TGTGCCAGCAGCTTAGCGCTGGGACAGGGTAATTCACCCCTCCACTTT.

The chain has TRBV7-6 and TRBJ2-7, with D maybe TRBD2 (5 bases). Trimming shortened V by 6 bases and J by 0 bases, and 15 bases separated the two germline ends. CDR1 is SGHVS and CDR2 is FNYEAQ in the germline V gene. The CDR3 consists of 15 residues. CDR3 sequence reads: CASRERVEDSYEQYF. In nucleotides, the CDR3 is TGTGCCAGCAGGGAGAGGGTTGAGGACTCCTACGAGCAGTACTTC.

The chain is built from TRBV5-6 and TRBJ2-3; TRBD2 agrees at 8 bases. V was pared by 3 bases and J by 1 base, with 10 bases of the junction left unmatched. The germline V gene has CDR1 SGHDT and CDR2 YYEEEE. The CDR3 is 17 residues long. CDR3 sequence reads: CASSSPVGGAGTDTQYF. CDR3 coding DNA: TGTGCCAGCAGCTCCCCAGTCGGGGGGGCCGGCACAGATACGCAGTATTTT. Based on the CDR3 plus reference TRBV5-6 and TRBJ2-3, the full variable domain is DAGVTQSPTHLIKTRGQQVTLRCSPKSGHDTVSWYQQALGQGPQFIFQYYEEEERQRGNFPDRFSGHQFPNYSSELNVNALLLGDSALYLCASSSPVGGAGTDTQYFGPGTRLTVL.

This chain connects TRBV19 to TRBJ2-3, with 9 bases matching TRBD1. CDR1 LNHDA and CDR2 SQIVND come from the germline V gene (reference sequence). The CDR3 sequence is 15 residues long. Trimming at V came to 5 bases and at J to 1 base, leaving 4 bases not matched to a gene. CDR3 loop: CASSVRDRGTDTQYF. As DNA, the CDR3 is TGTGCCAGTAGTGTACGGGACAGGGGCACAGATACGCAGTATTTT.

Here the CDR3 reads CSGRGMNTEAFF. For the CDR3, the DNA is TGCAGCGGGCGGGGCATGAACACTGAAGCTTTCTTT. This sequence joins TRBV29-1 and TRBJ1-1; D may be TRBD1 (5 bases). CDR1 SQVTM and CDR2 ANQGSEA come from the germline V gene. V lost 7 bases and J 0 bases, leaving 9 bases between the germline ends. The length of the CDR3 is 12 residues.

J is TRBJ2-5 and V is TRBV2; D is perhaps TRBD2 (6 bases). V lost 1 base, J lost 4 bases, and 22 bases lay in between. CDR1 is SNHLY, CDR2 FYNNEI, per germline. There are 18 residues in the CDR3. The CDR3: CASSEGSVGTRRVETQYF. The CDR3 DNA follows: TGTGCCAGCAGTGAAGGGTCCGTGGGGACCCGGAGGGTAGAGACCCAGTACTTC.

The chain links TRBV6-5 to TRBJ2-7, with 10 bases matching TRBD2. The CDR3 consists of 15 residues. From germline, CDR1 is MNHEY and CDR2 SVGAGI. Trimming took 6 bases from V and 3 from J; bases not matched to a gene: 8. The CDR3: CASSPQREGIYEQYF. Written as DNA, the CDR3 is TGTGCCAGCAGCCCTCAGCGGGAGGGAATCTACGAGCAGTACTTC.

The gene calls are TRBV6-5 and TRBJ1-1; D possibly corresponds to TRBD1 (6 bases). Deletions cut 7 bases from V and 4 bases from J, with 16 bases between. CDR1 and CDR2 from the germline V gene are MNHEY and SVGAGI. CDR3 length: 14 residues. The CDR3 coding sequence is TGTGCCAGCAATCCCGGCCAGGGGAGCACTGAAGCTTTCTTT. Amino acids: CASNPGQGSTEAFF.

The rearrangement links TRBV4-3 to TRBJ2-2; a possible D gene is TRBD1 (6 bases). This CDR3 comprises 14 residues. The ends were cut back, 8 bases at V and 2 bases at J, with 12 bases in the middle. Per the germline V gene, CDR1 is LGHNA and CDR2 is YSLEER. Here the CDR3 reads CASSGQPNTGELFF. The CDR3 DNA follows: TGCGCCAGCTCAGGACAGCCTAACACCGGGGAGCTGTTTTTT.

The chain recombines TRBV13 with TRBJ2-7, with 8 bases lining up with TRBD2. Germline V gene data show CDR1 as PRHDT and CDR2 as FYEKMQ (reference sequence). Losses at the gene ends were 2 bases for V and 3 bases for J; bases not matched to a gene: 3. The CDR3 covers 14 residues. CDR3 loop: CASSLREGRYEQYF. The CDR3 bases are TGTGCCAGCAGCTTACGGGAGGGCCGCTACGAGCAGTACTTC. Full variable domain (rest looked up from reference TRBV13 and TRBJ2-7): AAGVIQSPRHLIKEKRETATLKCYPIPRHDTVYWYQQGPGQDPQFLISFYEKMQSDKGSIPDRFSAQQFSDYHSELNMSSLELGDSALYFCASSLREGRYEQYFGPGTRLTVT.

As concerns this clone: Other DNA sequences in the same sample also yield this CDR3. The genes are TRBV7-2 and TRBJ2-5; D is unresolved. CDR3 length equals 13 residues. The V gene's germline CDR1 is SGHTA and CDR2 FQGNSA. V was clipped by 2 bases and J by 2 bases, with 6 bases between them. This CDR3 reads CASSLSPQETQYF. Written as DNA, the CDR3 is TGTGCCAGCAGCTTAAGCCCACAAGAGACCCAGTACTTC.

This clone was seen only once. The rearrangement links TRBV7-3 to TRBJ2-2; TRBD2 might be the D (7 bases). Deletions cut 11 bases from V and 4 bases from J, with 11 bases between. The CDR3 is 12 amino acids. CDR1 is SGHTA and CDR2 is FQGTGA in the germline V gene. As DNA, the CDR3 is TGTGCCGTTGGGGGGGCCACCGGGGAGCTGTTTTTT. It specifies CAVGGATGELFF.

This sequence joins TRBV6-1 and TRBJ2-1, with 11 nucleotides matching TRBD1. Germline V gene lookup returns CDR1 MNHNS and CDR2 SASEGT. Trimming cost V 6 bases and J 7 bases; bases outside gene matches: 8. The CDR3 sequence is 15 residues long. As DNA, the CDR3 is TGTGCCAGCAGCCTACGCGGGACAGGGGGAAATGAGCAGTTCTTC. Translated, it gives CASSLRGTGGNEQFF.

This chain joins TRBV6-6 and TRBJ2-3, with 7 bases lining up with TRBD2. Germline V gives CDR1 MNHNY, CDR2 SVGAGI (reference sequence). Germline trimming cut 6 bases from V and 2 bases from J; bases unmatched to any gene: 8. This CDR3 comprises 15 residues. Here the CDR3 reads CASSRSGEVTDTQYF. The CDR3 DNA sequence: TGTGCCAGCAGCAGGAGCGGGGAGGTCACAGATACGCAGTATTTT.

J is TRBJ1-2 and V is TRBV11-2; 8 bases are a match to TRBD1. This CDR3 region has 15 residues. Germline CDR1 and CDR2: SGHAT and FQNNGV. V trimming: 5 bases; J trimming: 4 bases; junction bases outside the gene matches: 9. In DNA form, the CDR3 reads TGTGCCAGCAGCATGACGACAGGGGAGGGCTATGGCTACACCTTC. This codes for CASSMTTGEGYGYTF. Filled out from reference TRBV11-2 and TRBJ1-2, the complete variable domain reads EAGVAQSPRYKIIEKRQSVAFWCNPISGHATLYWYQQILGQGPKLLIQFQNNGVVDDSQLPKDRFSAERLKGVDSTLKIQPAKLEDSAVYLCASSMTTGEGYGYTFGSGTRLTVV.